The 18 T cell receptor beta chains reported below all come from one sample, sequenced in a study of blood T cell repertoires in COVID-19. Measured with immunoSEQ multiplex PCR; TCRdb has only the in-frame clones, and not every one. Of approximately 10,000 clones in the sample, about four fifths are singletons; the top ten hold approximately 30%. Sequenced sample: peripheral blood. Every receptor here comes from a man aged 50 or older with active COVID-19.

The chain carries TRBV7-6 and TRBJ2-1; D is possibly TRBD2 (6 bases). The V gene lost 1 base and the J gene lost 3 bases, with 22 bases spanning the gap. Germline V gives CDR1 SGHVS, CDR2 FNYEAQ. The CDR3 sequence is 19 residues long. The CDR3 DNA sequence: TGTGCCAGCAGCTTAGTCATACGGGACGGGACGGGAGTCTACAATGAGCAGTTCTTC. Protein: CASSLVIRDGTGVYNEQFF.

The CDR3: CASNPTGDISGANVLTF. CDR3 bases: TGTGCCAGCAACCCGACAGGCGATATCTCTGGGGCCAACGTCCTGACTTTC. The chain combines TRBV28 with TRBJ2-6; TRBD1 might be the D (6 bases). CDR3 length: 17 amino acids. Trimming pared 7 bases from V and 0 bases from J, leaving 16 bases between. Germline CDR1 and CDR2: MDHEN and SYDVKM.

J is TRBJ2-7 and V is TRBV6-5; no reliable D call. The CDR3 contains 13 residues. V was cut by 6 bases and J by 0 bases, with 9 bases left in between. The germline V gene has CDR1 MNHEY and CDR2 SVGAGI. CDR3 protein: CASRSASSYEQYF. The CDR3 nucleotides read TGTGCCAGCAGATCCGCGAGCTCCTACGAGCAGTACTTC.

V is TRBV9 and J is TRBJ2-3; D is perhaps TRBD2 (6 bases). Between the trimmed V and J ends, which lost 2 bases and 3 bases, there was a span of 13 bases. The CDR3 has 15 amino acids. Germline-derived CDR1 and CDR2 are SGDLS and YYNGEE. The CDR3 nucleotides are TGTGCCAGCAGCGTGGAGGGTGCGGTAACAGATACGCAGTATTTT. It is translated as CASSVEGAVTDTQYF.

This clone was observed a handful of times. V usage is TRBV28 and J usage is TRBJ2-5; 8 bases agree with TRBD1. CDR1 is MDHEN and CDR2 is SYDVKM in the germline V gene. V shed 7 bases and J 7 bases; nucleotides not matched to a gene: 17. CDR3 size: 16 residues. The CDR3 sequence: CASTEISDRDIGTQYF. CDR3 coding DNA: TGTGCCAGCACCGAGATCTCGGACAGGGACATTGGGACCCAGTACTTC. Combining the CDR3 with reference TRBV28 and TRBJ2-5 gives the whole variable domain DVKVTQSSRYLVKRTGEKVFLECVQDMDHENMFWYRQDPGLGLRLIYFSYDVKMKEKGDIPEGYSVSREKKERFSLILESASTNQTSMYLCASTEISDRDIGTQYFGPGTRLLVL.

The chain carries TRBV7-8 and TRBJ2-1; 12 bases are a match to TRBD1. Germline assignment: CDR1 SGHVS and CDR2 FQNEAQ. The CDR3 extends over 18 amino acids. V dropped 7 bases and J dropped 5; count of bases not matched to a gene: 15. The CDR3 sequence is CASTSGTGGAGVNNEQFF. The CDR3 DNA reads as TGTGCCAGCACTTCCGGGACAGGGGGCGCCGGGGTTAACAATGAGCAGTTCTTC.

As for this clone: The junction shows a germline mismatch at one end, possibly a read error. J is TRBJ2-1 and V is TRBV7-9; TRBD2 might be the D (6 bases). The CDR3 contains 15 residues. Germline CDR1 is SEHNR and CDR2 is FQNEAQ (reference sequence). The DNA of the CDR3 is TGTGCCAGCAGGTTAGGAGGGAGCTCCTACAATGAGCAGTTCTTC. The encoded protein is CASRLGGSSYNEQFF. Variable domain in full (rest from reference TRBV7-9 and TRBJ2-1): DTGVSQNPRHKITKRGQNVTFRCDPISEHNRLYWYRQTLGQGPEFLTYFQNEAQLEKSRLLSDRFSAERPKGSFSTLEIQRTEQGDSAMYLCASRLGGSSYNEQFFGPGTRLTVL.

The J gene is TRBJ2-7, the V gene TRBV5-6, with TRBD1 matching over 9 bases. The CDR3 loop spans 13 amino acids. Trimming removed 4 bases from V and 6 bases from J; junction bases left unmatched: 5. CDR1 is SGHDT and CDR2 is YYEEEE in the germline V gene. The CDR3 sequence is CASSVTGGAEQYF. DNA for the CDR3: TGTGCCAGCAGCGTAACAGGGGGCGCCGAGCAGTACTTC.

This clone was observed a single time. The CDR3 reads CASSLDSREQYF. The CDR3 bases are TGTGCCAGCAGCTTAGACTCCCGGGAGCAGTACTTC. This chain links TRBV7-9 with TRBJ2-7, with D uncertain. The CDR3 has 12 residues. CDR1 is SEHNR and CDR2 is FQNEAQ in the germline V gene (reference sequence). Trimming took off 1 base at V and 7 bases at J, with 8 bases between the two ends. The variable domain in full, with the rest retrieved from reference TRBV7-9 and TRBJ2-7, is DTGVSQNPRHKITKRGQNVTFRCDPISEHNRLYWYRQTLGQGPEFLTYFQNEAQLEKSRLLSDRFSAERPKGSFSTLEIQRTEQGDSAMYLCASSLDSREQYFGPGTRLTVT.

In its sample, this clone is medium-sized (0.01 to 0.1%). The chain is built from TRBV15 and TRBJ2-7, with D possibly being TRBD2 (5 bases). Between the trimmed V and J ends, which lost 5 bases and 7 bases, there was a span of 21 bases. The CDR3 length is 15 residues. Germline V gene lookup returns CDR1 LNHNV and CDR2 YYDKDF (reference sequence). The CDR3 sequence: CATSLDGLTMGEQYF. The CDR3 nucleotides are TGTGCCACCAGCTTGGATGGGTTGACTATGGGTGAGCAGTACTTC. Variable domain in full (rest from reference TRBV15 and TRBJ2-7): DAMVIQNPRYQVTQFGKPVTLSCSQTLNHNVMYWYQQKSSQAPKLLFHYYDKDFNNEADTPDNFQSRRPNTSFCFLDIRSPGLGDTAMYLCATSLDGLTMGEQYFGPGTRLTVT.

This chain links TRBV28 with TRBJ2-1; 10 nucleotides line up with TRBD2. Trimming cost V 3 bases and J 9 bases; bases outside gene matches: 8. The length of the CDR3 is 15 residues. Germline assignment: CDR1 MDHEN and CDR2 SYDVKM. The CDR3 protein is CASSFRLAGASEQFF. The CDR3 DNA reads TGTGCCAGCAGTTTTCGGCTAGCGGGAGCCTCTGAGCAGTTCTTC. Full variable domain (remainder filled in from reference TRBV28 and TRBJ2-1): DVKVTQSSRYLVKRTGEKVFLECVQDMDHENMFWYRQDPGLGLRLIYFSYDVKMKEKGDIPEGYSVSREKKERFSLILESASTNQTSMYLCASSFRLAGASEQFFGPGTRLTVL.

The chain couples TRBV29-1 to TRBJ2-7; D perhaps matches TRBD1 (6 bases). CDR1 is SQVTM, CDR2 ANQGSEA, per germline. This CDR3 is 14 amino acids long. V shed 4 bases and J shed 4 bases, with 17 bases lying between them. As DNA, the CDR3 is TGCAGCGTTGTTGGGCAGGGGCTTCTATACGAGCAGTACTTC. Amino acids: CSVVGQGLLYEQYF.

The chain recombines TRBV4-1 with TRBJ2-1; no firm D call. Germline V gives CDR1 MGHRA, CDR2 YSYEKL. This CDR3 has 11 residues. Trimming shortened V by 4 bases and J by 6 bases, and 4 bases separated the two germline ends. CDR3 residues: CASSLLNEQFF. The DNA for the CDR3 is TGCGCCAGCAGCCTTCTCAATGAGCAGTTCTTC.

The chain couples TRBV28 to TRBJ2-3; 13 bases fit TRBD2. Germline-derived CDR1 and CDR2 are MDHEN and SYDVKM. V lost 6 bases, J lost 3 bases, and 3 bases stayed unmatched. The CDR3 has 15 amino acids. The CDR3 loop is CASRSLAGGTDTQYF. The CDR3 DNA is TGTGCCAGCAGATCACTAGCGGGAGGGACAGATACGCAGTATTTT.

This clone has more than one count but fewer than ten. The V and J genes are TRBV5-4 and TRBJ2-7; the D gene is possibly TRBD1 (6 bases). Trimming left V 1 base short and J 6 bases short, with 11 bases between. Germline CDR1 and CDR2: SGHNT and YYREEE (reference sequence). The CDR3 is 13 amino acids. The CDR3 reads CASSLTTGSEQYF. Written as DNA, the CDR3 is TGTGCCAGCAGCTTGACCACAGGGTCCGAGCAGTACTTC. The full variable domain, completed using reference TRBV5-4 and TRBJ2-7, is ETGVTQSPTHLIKTRGQQVTLRCSSQSGHNTVSWYQQALGQGPQFIFQYYREEENGRGNFPPRFSGLQFPNYSSELNVNALELDDSALYLCASSLTTGSEQYFGPGTRLTVT.

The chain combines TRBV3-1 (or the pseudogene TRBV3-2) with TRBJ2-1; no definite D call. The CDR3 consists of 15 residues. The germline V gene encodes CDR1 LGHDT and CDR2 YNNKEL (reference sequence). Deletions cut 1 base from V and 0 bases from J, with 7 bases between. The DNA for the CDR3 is TGTGCCAGCAGCCAAGCGCGGAGCTCCTACAATGAGCAGTTCTTC. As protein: CASSQARSSYNEQFF.

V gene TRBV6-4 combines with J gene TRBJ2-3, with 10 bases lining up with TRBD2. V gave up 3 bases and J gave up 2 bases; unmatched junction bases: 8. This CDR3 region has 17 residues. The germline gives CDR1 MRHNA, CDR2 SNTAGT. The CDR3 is CASSERGAGGPTDTQYF. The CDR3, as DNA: TGTGCCAGCAGTGAGCGGGGAGCGGGAGGGCCCACAGATACGCAGTATTTT.

The chain's CDR3 is CASSDLRDNEQFF. The CDR3 coding sequence is TGTGCCAGCAGTGACCTTCGCGATAATGAGCAGTTCTTC. The chain links TRBV25-1 to TRBJ2-1; D ambiguous. V was pared by 3 bases and J by 7 bases, with 10 bases between. Germline V gene data show CDR1 as MGHDK and CDR2 as SYGVNS. This CDR3 has 13 residues.